A selection of T cell receptor beta chains follows, all from one sample in a study of chemoradiotherapy in HPV16-positive cancers. Libraries were prepared by immunoSEQ multiplex PCR; TCRdb keeps only in-frame clonotypes and omits some of them. The data contain 12,000 or so clones, roughly nine tenths of them singletons. The sample in question was blood, obtained from a patient who underwent chemoradiotherapy. The receptors were gathered from a human donor with HPV-associated anogenital cancer. CDR3s include the opening cysteine and the closing phenylalanine or tryptophan. Each record gives: clone size, V gene, D gene, J gene, CDR3 protein, CDR3 DNA. The D gene is left open where the match is weak. The listing skips clone size in some rows; elsewhere it reads once, few, many or a size class.

clone size: .
V gene: TRBV6-1
D gene: .
J gene: TRBJ1-3
CDR3 protein: CASSAWGVGNTIYF
CDR3 DNA: TGTGCCAGCAGTGCCTGGGGGGTTGGAAACACCATATATTTT

clone size: .
V gene: TRBV7-6
D gene: .
J gene: TRBJ2-7
CDR3 protein: CASSLEGSGTYEQYF
CDR3 DNA: TGTGCCAGCAGCTTAGAGGGTTCGGGTACCTACGAGCAGTACTTC

clone size: .
V gene: TRBV5-6
D gene: .
J gene: TRBJ1-2
CDR3 protein: CASSLSAGYNYGYTF
CDR3 DNA: TGTGCCAGCAGCTTGTCGGCAGGGTATAACTATGGCTACACCTTC

clone size: .
V gene: TRBV5-1
D gene: TRBD2
J gene: TRBJ2-7
CDR3 protein: CASSLAGGGQGYEQYF
CDR3 DNA: TGCGCCAGCAGCTTGGCCGGCGGGGGGCAGGGCTACGAGCAGTACTTC

clone size: .
V gene: TRBV15
D gene: TRBD2
J gene: TRBJ2-5
CDR3 protein: CATSRAAGGGQETQYF
CDR3 DNA: TGTGCCACCAGCAGGGCAGCGGGGGGGGGACAAGAGACCCAGTACTTC

clone size: once
V gene: TRBV6-6
D gene: TRBD1
J gene: TRBJ2-2
CDR3 protein: CASSYDPHRGAGELFF
CDR3 DNA: TGTGCCAGCAGTTACGATCCTCACAGGGGCGCCGGGGAGCTGTTTTTT

clone size: .
V gene: TRBV7-8
D gene: TRBD2
J gene: TRBJ2-2
CDR3 protein: CASSGQAGGIAGELFF
CDR3 DNA: TGTGCCAGCAGCGGCCAAGCGGGGGGGATTGCCGGGGAGCTGTTTTTT

clone size: .
V gene: TRBV6-5
D gene: .
J gene: TRBJ2-5
CDR3 protein: CASSYPTGETQYF
CDR3 DNA: TGTGCCAGCAGTTATCCGACGGGGGAGACCCAGTACTTC

clone size: .
V gene: TRBV6-1
D gene: .
J gene: TRBJ1-1
CDR3 protein: CASVDRLNTEAFF
CDR3 DNA: TGTGCCAGCGTAGACAGGTTGAACACTGAAGCTTTCTTT

clone size: .
V gene: TRBV6-5
D gene: .
J gene: TRBJ2-2
CDR3 protein: CASSPVGRGELFF
CDR3 DNA: TGTGCCAGCAGCCCTGTTGGCCGCGGGGAGCTGTTTTTT

clone size: .
V gene: TRBV7-2
D gene: TRBD2
J gene: TRBJ2-5
CDR3 protein: CASSLRVAGGLSWETQYF
CDR3 DNA: TGTGCCAGCAGCTTAAGGGTAGCGGGGGGACTCAGCTGGGAGACCCAGTACTTC

clone size: .
V gene: TRBV7-9
D gene: TRBD1
J gene: TRBJ2-7
CDR3 protein: CASSQSPSGTGNYEQYF
CDR3 DNA: TGTGCCAGCAGCCAGTCCCCATCCGGGACAGGGAATTACGAGCAGTACTTC

clone size: .
V gene: TRBV2
D gene: .
J gene: TRBJ1-6
CDR3 protein: CASKAGSNSPLHF
CDR3 DNA: TGTGCCAGCAAGGCAGGGAGTAATTCACCCCTCCACTTT

clone size: once
V gene: TRBV14
D gene: TRBD1
J gene: TRBJ1-2
CDR3 protein: CASSQDRDSETNYGYTF
CDR3 DNA: TGTGCCAGCAGCCAAGATAGGGACAGCGAAACTAACTATGGCTACACCTTC

clone size: .
V gene: TRBV5-6
D gene: .
J gene: TRBJ2-4
CDR3 protein: CASSLKGNGKNIQYF
CDR3 DNA: TGTGCCAGCAGCTTGAAAGGGAATGGCAAAAACATTCAGTACTTC

clone size: once
V gene: TRBV6-1
D gene: TRBD2
J gene: TRBJ2-1
CDR3 protein: CASSETAGGPRFF
CDR3 DNA: TGTGCCAGCAGTGAGACTGCGGGGGGGCCAAGGTTCTTC

clone size: once
V gene: TRBV2
D gene: TRBD2
J gene: TRBJ2-1
CDR3 protein: CASSGKRGGGNEQFF
CDR3 DNA: TGTGCCAGCAGTGGGAAGCGGGGGGGCGGTAATGAGCAGTTCTTC

clone size: .
V gene: TRBV15
D gene: .
J gene: TRBJ2-7
CDR3 protein: CATSSNREFEQYF
CDR3 DNA: TGTGCCACCAGCAGTAACCGAGAGTTCGAGCAGTACTTC

clone size: .
V gene: TRBV27
D gene: .
J gene: TRBJ2-7
CDR3 protein: CASSPHSYEQYF
CDR3 DNA: TGTGCCAGCAGTCCCCATTCCTACGAGCAGTACTTC

clone size: .
V gene: TRBV5-4
D gene: .
J gene: TRBJ2-7
CDR3 protein: CASGAGASYEQYF
CDR3 DNA: TGTGCCAGTGGGGCAGGGGCATCCTACGAGCAGTACTTC

clone size: .
V gene: TRBV14
D gene: TRBD1
J gene: TRBJ2-7
CDR3 protein: CASSFGQGTTYEQYF
CDR3 DNA: TGTGCCAGCAGCTTCGGACAGGGTACAACCTACGAGCAGTACTTC

clone size: once
V gene: TRBV6-6
D gene: TRBD1
J gene: TRBJ2-7
CDR3 protein: CASSYSAGGYEQYF
CDR3 DNA: TGTGCCAGCAGTTACTCAGCAGGGGGATACGAGCAGTACTTC

clone size: once
V gene: TRBV19
D gene: TRBD1
J gene: TRBJ2-1
CDR3 protein: CASSRGQGIANEQFF
CDR3 DNA: TGTGCCAGTAGTAGGGGACAGGGGATAGCCAATGAGCAGTTCTTC

clone size: .
V gene: TRBV15
D gene: .
J gene: TRBJ1-5
CDR3 protein: CATSRIDQPQHF
CDR3 DNA: TGTGCCACCAGCAGGATAGATCAGCCCCAGCATTTT

clone size: .
V gene: TRBV6-5
D gene: .
J gene: TRBJ1-4
CDR3 protein: CASSRDGRLNEKLFF
CDR3 DNA: TGTGCCAGCAGCAGGGACGGAAGACTTAATGAAAAACTGTTTTTT

clone size: .
V gene: TRBV7-2
D gene: .
J gene: TRBJ2-1
CDR3 protein: CASSLGQGIGEQFF
CDR3 DNA: TGTGCCAGCAGCTTAGGCCAGGGTATAGGGGAGCAGTTCTTC

clone size: .
V gene: TRBV11-2
D gene: .
J gene: TRBJ1-1
CDR3 protein: CASSLDLQGWTEAFF
CDR3 DNA: TGTGCCAGCAGCTTAGATCTTCAGGGTTGGACTGAAGCTTTCTTT

clone size: .
V gene: TRBV6-1
D gene: TRBD2
J gene: TRBJ2-5
CDR3 protein: CAIFGRDYQETQYF
CDR3 DNA: TGTGCCATCTTCGGCCGGGACTATCAAGAGACCCAGTACTTC

clone size: .
V gene: TRBV2
D gene: .
J gene: TRBJ2-5
CDR3 protein: CASSEALGSRETQYF
CDR3 DNA: TGTGCCAGCAGTGAAGCGCTGGGTTCTAGAGAGACCCAGTACTTC

clone size: few
V gene: TRBV6-5
D gene: TRBD1
J gene: TRBJ1-1
CDR3 protein: CASTNRGLNTEAFF
CDR3 DNA: TGTGCCAGCACCAACAGGGGATTGAACACTGAAGCTTTCTTT

clone size: .
V gene: TRBV11-1
D gene: TRBD1
J gene: TRBJ2-1
CDR3 protein: CASSLTRTGGNEQFF
CDR3 DNA: TGTGCCAGCAGCTTGACCCGGACAGGGGGGAATGAGCAGTTCTTC

clone size: .
V gene: TRBV10-3
D gene: .
J gene: TRBJ2-7
CDR3 protein: CAIRPDRGNYEQYF
CDR3 DNA: TGTGCCATCAGGCCCGACAGAGGAAACTACGAGCAGTACTTC

clone size: .
V gene: TRBV13
D gene: .
J gene: TRBJ1-1
CDR3 protein: CASSQTRGSRAFF
CDR3 DNA: TGTGCCAGCAGCCAGACTCGAGGGTCTAGGGCTTTCTTT

clone size: .
V gene: TRBV2
D gene: TRBD1
J gene: TRBJ2-7
CDR3 protein: CASTETGRTAYEQYF
CDR3 DNA: TGTGCCAGCACGGAGACAGGGCGGACGGCCTACGAGCAGTACTTC

clone size: .
V gene: TRBV18
D gene: TRBD1
J gene: TRBJ1-1
CDR3 protein: CASSLQDRDTEAFF
CDR3 DNA: TGTGCCAGCTCGCTTCAGGACAGGGACACTGAAGCTTTCTTT

clone size: few
V gene: TRBV2
D gene: TRBD1
J gene: TRBJ1-1
CDR3 protein: CAIIWGQWTEAFF
CDR3 DNA: TGTGCCATCATTTGGGGACAGTGGACTGAAGCTTTCTTT

clone size: .
V gene: TRBV2
D gene: .
J gene: TRBJ2-1
CDR3 protein: CASSDGVAVYNEQFF
CDR3 DNA: TGTGCCAGCAGTGACGGGGTAGCGGTATACAATGAGCAGTTCTTC

clone size: few
V gene: TRBV5-8
D gene: .
J gene: TRBJ2-7
CDR3 protein: CASSYQGSYEQYF
CDR3 DNA: TGTGCCAGCAGCTATCAGGGATCCTACGAGCAGTACTTC

clone size: .
V gene: TRBV28
D gene: .
J gene: TRBJ1-5
CDR3 protein: CASSFSGGRGGSQHF
CDR3 DNA: TGTGCCAGCAGTTTCAGTGGGGGGCGGGGCGGGTCCCAGCATTTT

clone size: .
V gene: TRBV9
D gene: TRBD1
J gene: TRBJ1-2
CDR3 protein: CASSEGDSNYGYTF
CDR3 DNA: TGTGCCAGCAGCGAAGGGGACAGCAACTATGGCTACACCTTC